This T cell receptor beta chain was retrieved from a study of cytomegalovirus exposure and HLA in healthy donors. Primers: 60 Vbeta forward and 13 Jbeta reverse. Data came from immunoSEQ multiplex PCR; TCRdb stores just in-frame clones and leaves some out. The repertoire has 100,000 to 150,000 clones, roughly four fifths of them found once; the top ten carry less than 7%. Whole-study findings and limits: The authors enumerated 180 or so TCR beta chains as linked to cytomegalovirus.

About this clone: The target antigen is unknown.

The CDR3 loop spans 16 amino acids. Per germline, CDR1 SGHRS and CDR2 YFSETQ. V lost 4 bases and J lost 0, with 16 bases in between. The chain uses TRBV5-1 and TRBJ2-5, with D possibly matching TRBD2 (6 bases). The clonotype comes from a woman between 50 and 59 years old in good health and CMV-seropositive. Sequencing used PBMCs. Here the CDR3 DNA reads TGCGCCAGCAGCCCGGGACGGACTACTAACCAAGAGACCCAGTACTTC. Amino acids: CASSPGRTTNQETQYF.